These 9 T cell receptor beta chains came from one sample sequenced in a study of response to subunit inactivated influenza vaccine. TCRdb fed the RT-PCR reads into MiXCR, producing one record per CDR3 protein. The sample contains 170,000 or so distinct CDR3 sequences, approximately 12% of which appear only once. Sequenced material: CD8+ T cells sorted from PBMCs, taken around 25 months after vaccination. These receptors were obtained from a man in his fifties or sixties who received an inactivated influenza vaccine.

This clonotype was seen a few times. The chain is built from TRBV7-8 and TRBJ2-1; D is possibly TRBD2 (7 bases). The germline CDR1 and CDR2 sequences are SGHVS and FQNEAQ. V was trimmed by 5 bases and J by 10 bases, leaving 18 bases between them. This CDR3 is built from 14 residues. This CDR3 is CASSLGGRGWEQFF. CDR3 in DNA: TGTGCCAGCAGCCTCGGGGGGCGGGGGTGGGAGCAGTTCTTC.

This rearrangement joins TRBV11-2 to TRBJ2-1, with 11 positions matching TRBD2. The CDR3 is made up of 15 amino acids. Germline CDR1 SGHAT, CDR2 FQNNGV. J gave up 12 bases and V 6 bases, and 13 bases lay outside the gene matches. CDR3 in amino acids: CASSLTLAGASGQFF. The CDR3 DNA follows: TGTGCCAGCAGTCTAACACTAGCGGGGGCCTCCGGGCAGTTCTTC.

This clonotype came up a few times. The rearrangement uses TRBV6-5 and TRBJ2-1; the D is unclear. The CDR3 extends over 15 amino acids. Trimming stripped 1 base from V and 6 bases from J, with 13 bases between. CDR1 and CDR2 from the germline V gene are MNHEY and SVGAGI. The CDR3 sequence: CASSYFAETGNEQFF. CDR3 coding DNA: TGTGCCAGCAGTTACTTTGCGGAAACGGGCAATGAGCAGTTCTTC.

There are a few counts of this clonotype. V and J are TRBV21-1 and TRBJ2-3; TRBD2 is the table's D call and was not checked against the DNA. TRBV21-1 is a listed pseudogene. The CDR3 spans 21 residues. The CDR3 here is CASSKEVLRLAGVTLTDTQYF. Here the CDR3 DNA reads TGTGCCAGCAGCAAAGAGGTCTTGAGACTAGCGGGGGTTACGCTCACAGATACGCAGTATTTT.

CDR3 protein: CASSQEGDLGELFF. The CDR3 DNA follows: TGTGCCAGCAGCCAAGAGGGGGATCTCGGGGAGCTGTTTTTT. V and J are TRBV3-1 and TRBJ2-2; the D call may be TRBD1 or TRBD2 (5 bases each). The CDR3 covers 14 residues. Germline V CDR1 and CDR2: LGHDT, YNNKEL (reference sequence). The V gene lost 0 bases and the J gene lost 7 bases, with 9 bases spanning the gap.

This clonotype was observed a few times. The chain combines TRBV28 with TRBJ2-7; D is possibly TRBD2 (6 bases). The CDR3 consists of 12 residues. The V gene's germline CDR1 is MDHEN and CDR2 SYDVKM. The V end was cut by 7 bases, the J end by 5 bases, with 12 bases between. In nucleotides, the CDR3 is TGTGCCAGCACCCTGGGGGGTCACGAGCAGTACTTC. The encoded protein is CASTLGGHEQYF.

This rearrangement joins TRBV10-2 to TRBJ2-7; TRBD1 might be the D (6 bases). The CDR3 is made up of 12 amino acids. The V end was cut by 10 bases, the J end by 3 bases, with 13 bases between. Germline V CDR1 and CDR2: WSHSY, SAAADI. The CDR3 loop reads CATRDKLYEQYF. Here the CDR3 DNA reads TGCGCCACCCGGGACAAACTCTACGAGCAGTACTTC.

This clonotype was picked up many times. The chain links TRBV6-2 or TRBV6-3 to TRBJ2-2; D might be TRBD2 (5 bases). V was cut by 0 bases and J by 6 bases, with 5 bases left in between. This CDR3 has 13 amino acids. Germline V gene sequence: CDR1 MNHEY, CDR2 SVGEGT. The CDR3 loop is CASSYSLAGELFF. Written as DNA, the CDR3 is TGTGCCAGCAGTTACTCACTAGCCGGGGAGCTGTTTTTT.

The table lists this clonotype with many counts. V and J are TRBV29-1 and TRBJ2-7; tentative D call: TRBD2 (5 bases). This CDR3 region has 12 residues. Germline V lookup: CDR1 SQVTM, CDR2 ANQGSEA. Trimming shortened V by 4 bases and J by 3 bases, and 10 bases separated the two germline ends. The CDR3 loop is CSVGTGLYEQYF. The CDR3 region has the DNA TGCAGCGTTGGGACTGGTCTCTACGAGCAGTACTTC.